This T cell receptor beta chain was captured by sequencing in a study of cytomegalovirus exposure and HLA in healthy donors (dated by TCRdb to the late 2010s). The study in broad terms: In an earlier analysis of roughly 590 of the donors, 250 to 350 Gb of sequence data and 90 million to 120 million unique TCR beta sequences from about 179 million T cells were reported. An early release that covered fewer than 800 HLA-typed donors contained about 300 gigabases of sequencing data and 70 million to 100 million unique TCR sequences. Of the 300 to 450 genotyped donors, approximately 82% fell in the genetic ancestry cluster associated with self-reported Caucasian donors. The aim of the study was to test whether cataloging public T cell receptors could identify signatures of past pathogen exposure. The T cell repertoires of under 700 subjects were profiled by immunosequencing and related to cytomegalovirus serostatus. Along with the roughly 670-subject first cohort, a separate validation cohort of over a hundred different subjects was used. To predict cytomegalovirus infection status, the study brought together high-throughput TCR immunosequencing, statistical association of individual TCRs with disease status, and machine learning. To study patterns of TCR occurrence, a later analysis re-analyzed previously published TCR beta repertoires from 550 to 800 donors and added high-resolution HLA genotyping. In the later analysis, no new phenotypic data were used to find candidate immune exposures; instead, reliance was placed on TCR beta sequences and their occurrence across donors. In an earlier analysis of around 540 of the donors, high-throughput TCR beta sequencing was used to judge whether each TCR beta V gene segment behaved as functional or pseudogenic. Donor age, sex, ethnicity and CMV serostatus were compiled together with the repertoire data. In a later genetic analysis, genome-wide SNP genotypes for about 55% of the roughly 700 donors were used, and that subset was treated as a discovery cohort. All discovery cohort repertoires had been generated using a single sequencing platform. Both class I and class II loci were covered by HLA typing, at four-digit resolution. Typing coverage differed by locus: A, B, C, DRB1 and DQB1 were typed in about 629-640 donors, DQA1 in roughly 500, DPA1 in around 600, and DPB1 in around 440. Because of strong linkage in the cohort, roughly five DR-DQ haplotypes were treated as single units for association and clustering. Among 398 genotyped donors of the cohort, an average of approximately 240,000 unique TCR beta nucleotide sequences was sequenced per donor, of which about 20% were non-productive.

The library was built by means of the immunoSEQ multiplex PCR assay. A mixture of 60 forward primers for TCR Vbeta segments and 13 reverse primers for TCR Jbeta segments was used in the multiplex PCR. The CDR3 region of rearranged TCR beta genes was amplified from genomic DNA by a multiplex PCR assay. Amplified TCR beta libraries were sequenced as 87-base-pair reads on the Illumina HiSeq System. The original pipeline was this. A later analysis tallied some 79 million unique TCR beta chains across the 650 to 750 repertoires, and approximately 12 million of those chains were shared by two or more donors. Raw reads were error-corrected and collapsed into unique sequences by a nearest-neighbor algorithm in which closely related sequences were merged to remove PCR and sequencing errors. V, D and J gene segments were assigned by aligning CDR3 sequences to IMGT reference sequences. Each retained sequence needed at least a six-nucleotide match to both a V gene segment and a J gene segment. Rearrangements were classified as productive when the CDR3 lacked stop codons and remained in frame with V and J, and all other rearrangements were classified as non-productive. CDR3 was defined by IMGT convention, running from the second conserved V-encoded cysteine to the conserved J-encoded phenylalanine. In an earlier analysis of roughly 610 of the donors, sequences lacking an unambiguous match to a single V gene segment were excluded. An earlier analysis of 587 of the donors called V segments functional above 56.7% productive rearrangements and segregating when the between-donor standard deviation exceeded 5%. To diagnose cytomegalovirus status from the catalog of TCR beta chain sequences, a statistical classification framework was built. A later analysis assigned V and J genes by comparing TCR nucleotide sequences with IMGT/GENE-DB human TR gene sequences. A later analysis assigned CDR3 sequences and most-parsimonious VDJ recombination scenarios with the TCRdist pipeline. In a later analysis, each TCR beta chain was defined by its CDR3 amino acid sequence together with its V-gene family, and reads lacking a unique V-gene family were excluded. A later analysis removed 500 to 600 highly shared, low-generation-probability nucleotide sequences to deal with suspected cross-contamination and a sequencing artifact. In a later analysis, a clonal expansion index was calculated for each public chain from normalized within-repertoire ranks of inferred template counts. A later analysis computed generation probabilities with a VDJ recombination model fitted to out-of-frame rearrangements, and checked the results against IGoR. A later analysis scored TCR-TCR, TCR-HLA and TCR-CMV co-occurrence with hypergeometric tests, applying a repertoire-size bias correction to TCR pairs. In a later analysis, false discovery rates were estimated by permuting HLA or CMV assignments 20 times. In a later analysis, co-occurring TCRs were grouped with DBSCAN, and TCRdist sequence similarity was added when clustering was performed within HLA-allele-positive subsets. For co-occurrence clustering, repertoires with fewer than 30,000 or more than 120,000 public chains were excluded, along with 5 or 6 repertoires with anomalous nucleotide sharing. Sourced from immuneACCESS, this table was stored by TCRdb with only in-frame sequences that have V and J called. A share of the clones is absent; for the studies checked, an unresolved V gene accounts for under half, and the remainder has no known explanation. V and J calls and clone size are those listed in that table; D and trimming were worked out from the DNA. Within this sample are about 130,000 clones, with about 80% of them counted one time only. The ten most abundant clones make up approximately 9% of the sample.

Broad study findings and their caveats: In a later analysis, HLA-associated TCR beta chains were found to be more clonally expanded and to have lower generation probabilities than equally common non-associated chains. In this cohort, only TCR beta chains were sequenced, and detectable features were limited by the absence of alpha or paired-chain data. Most TCR sequences were observed very rarely across donors, whereas some public TCRs were present in many individuals. Linkage disequilibrium might explain the correlated functional status among segregating V segments, but an unknown experimental factor could not be excluded. For the cohort, immune exposure information was limited to CMV serostatus. A further reported finding was that TCR beta sequences accurately predicted the HLA-A and HLA-B alleles for most subjects in the first cohort. According to a later analysis, most CMV-associated TCR beta chains appeared to be HLA-restricted, and the HLA associations seemed to be driven largely by CMV exposure. Roughly uniform sequencing depth across donors was assumed in presence/absence analyses, although this assumption may not hold. According to a later analysis, parvovirus B19, influenza, CMV and Epstein-Barr virus appeared linked to several top co-occurrence clusters. An earlier analysis of some 560 of the donors showed that most TCR beta V segments appeared in productive rearrangements either about 87% or about 30% of the time, which broadly matched IMGT annotations. A later genetic analysis reported fewer N-insertions in productive TCRs among donors in an Asian-associated ancestry cluster than the roughly 720-donor mean. HLA typing was unavailable for some donors at each locus, so association tests used only the typed subset. The classifier was reported to diagnose cytomegalovirus status with high specificity and sensitivity in both the original and validation cohorts. In a later genetic analysis, a missense DCLRE1C variant was associated with V-gene and J-gene trimming of TCR beta chains, and the association was replicated in an independent cohort. In a later analysis, TCR association rates were found to vary across HLA loci, with the most associated TCRs seen for DRB1 alleles and the fewest for HLA-C alleles. A few of the identified cytomegalovirus-associated TCR beta chains were confirmed in vitro to be specific for cytomegalovirus antigens. A total of about 180 TCR beta chains were listed by the study as associated with cytomegalovirus. It was suggested by the authors that the approach could potentially be generalized to other disease states and immunological phenotypes. In a later analysis, some 18,000 TCR beta sequences were associated with specific HLA alleles at a false discovery rate of 0.05. Some IMGT-functional V segments, including TRBV6-2 and TRBV6-3, could not be distinguished by the 87-base-pair reads and were therefore excluded. Because counts were too low, under 20 rarely observed V segments, including chromosome 9 orphons, were left out of the earlier analysis of 587 of the donors. The sequencing pipeline was judged likely to have produced a cluster of highly shared sequence variants as a technical artifact. Strong co-occurrence of HLA alleles, especially DR and DQ, made assigning TCR associations to individual alleles difficult.

Inclusive of the bounding cysteine and phenylalanine, the CDR3 is 13 residues long. The DNA shown is the 39-base CDR3, in frame from base 1. The germline V gene sets CDR1 to SNHLY and CDR2 to FYNNEI. The V end gives up 7 bases and the J end 13 bases, leaving 12 bases in the junction not matched to a gene. The cohort consisted of 670 or so healthy bone marrow donors. All cohort members were sampled while nominally healthy, although unrecorded immune exposures were likely present. The donor was CMV seropositive and was included in the group of 289 seropositive cohort members. Each donor provided a peripheral blood sample, and peripheral blood mononuclear cells were used for TCR beta sequencing. The Qiagen DNeasy Blood Extraction Kit was used to extract genomic DNA from the blood cell samples. As regards this clone: Its antigen is not yet known. No much larger clonotype is one base removed from it; base qualities were not supplied.

This TCR was recovered from a man between 25 and 39 years old in good health and CMV-seropositive. The sample consisted of PBMCs. Rearrangement joined TRBV2 to TRBJ1-2, and 10 bases in between align with TRBD1. The CDR3 in this case is CASTPGQGSAGTF. The DNA sequence is TGTGCCAGCACCCCGGGACAGGGGAGTGCTGGCACCTTC.